This TCR beta chain was obtained from a study of T cell repertoires in cytomegalovirus infection. Across the study: It can be stated that public TCR beta signatures indicated CMV infection as well as a matching HLA type.

TCRdb passed the reads through MiXCR, listing each CDR3 protein once. The sample has some 320,000 distinct CDR3 sequences, 25% to 35% seen once; the top ten hold about 20%. Points from the study as a whole: CMV-specific HLA-C-restricted TCR beta clonotypes dominated the ex vivo response. Summed frequency of shared TCR beta families picked out CMV carriers who also had the relevant HLA.

As to this clonotype: Its antigen is unknown.

Per germline, CDR1 DFQATT and CDR2 SNEGSKA (reference sequence). The V segment lost 0 bases and the J segment 3 bases; nucleotides outside the gene matches: 5. This CDR3 region has 15 residues. J is TRBJ2-3 and V is TRBV20-1, with TRBD2 identical over 8 bases. The sequencing here drew on cultured PBMCs, taken from culture after CMV antigen stimulation. The clonotype originates from a human donor in good health (CMV status not recorded). Some clones in this sample may be carry-over from other donors' samples. CDR3 protein: CSARDSGAGTDTQYF. The CDR3 bases are TGCAGTGCTAGAGATAGCGGGGCGGGGACAGATACGCAGTATTTT.